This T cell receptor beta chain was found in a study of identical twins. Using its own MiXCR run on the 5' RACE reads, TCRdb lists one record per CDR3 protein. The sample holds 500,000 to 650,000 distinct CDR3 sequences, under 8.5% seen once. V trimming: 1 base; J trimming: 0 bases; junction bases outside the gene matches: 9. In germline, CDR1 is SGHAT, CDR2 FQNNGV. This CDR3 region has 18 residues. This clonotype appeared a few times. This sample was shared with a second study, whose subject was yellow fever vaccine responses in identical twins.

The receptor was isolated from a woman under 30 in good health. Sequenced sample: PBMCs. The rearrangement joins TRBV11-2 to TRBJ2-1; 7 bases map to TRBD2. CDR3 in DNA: TGTGCCAGCAGCTTAGGAGGCCCGGGACTACACTCCTACAATGAGCAGTTCTTC. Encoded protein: CASSLGGPGLHSYNEQFF.